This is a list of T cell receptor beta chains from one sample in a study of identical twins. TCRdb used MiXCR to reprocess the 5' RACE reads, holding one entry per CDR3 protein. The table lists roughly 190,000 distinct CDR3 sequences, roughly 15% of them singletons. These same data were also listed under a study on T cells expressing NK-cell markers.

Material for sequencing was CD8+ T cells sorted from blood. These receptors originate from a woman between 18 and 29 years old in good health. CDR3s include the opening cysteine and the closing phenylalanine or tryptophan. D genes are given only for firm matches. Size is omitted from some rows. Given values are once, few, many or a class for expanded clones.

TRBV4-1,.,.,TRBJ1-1,CASSSQTGEAFF,TGCGCCAGCAGCTCCCAGACGGGAGAAGCTTTCTTT
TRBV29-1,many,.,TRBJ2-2,CSVEWGAGTGELFF,TGCAGCGTTGAATGGGGGGCAGGCACCGGGGAGCTGTTTTTT
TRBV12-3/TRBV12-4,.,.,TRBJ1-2,CASSKGIGGYTF,TGTGCCAGCAGTAAAGGTATCGGAGGCTACACCTTC
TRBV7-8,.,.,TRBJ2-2,CASSLVRNTGELFF,TGTGCCAGCAGCTTAGTACGAAACACCGGGGAGCTGTTTTTT
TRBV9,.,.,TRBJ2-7,CASSVAGGVANEQYF,TGTGCCAGCAGCGTAGCCGGAGGAGTGGCTAACGAGCAGTACTTC
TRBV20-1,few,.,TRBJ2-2,CSASGWDTGELFF,TGCAGTGCCTCCGGGTGGGACACCGGGGAGCTGTTTTTT
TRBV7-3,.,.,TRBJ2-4,CASSLVGSRSTKNIQYF,TGTGCCAGCAGCTTAGTTGGTAGCAGGTCCACCAAAAACATTCAGTACTTC
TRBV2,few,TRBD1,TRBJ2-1,CAIKNGQGAGNEQFF,TGTGCCATCAAAAACGGACAGGGGGCCGGTAATGAGCAGTTCTTC
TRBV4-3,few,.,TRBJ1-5,CASSQDPGLEQPQHF,TGCGCCAGCAGCCAAGATCCGGGGTTAGAACAGCCCCAGCATTTT
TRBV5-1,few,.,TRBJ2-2,CASSFKAGELFF,TGCGCCAGCAGCTTTAAGGCCGGGGAGCTGTTTTTT
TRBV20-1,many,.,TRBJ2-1,CSATKGGGRIDEQFF,TGCAGTGCTACCAAGGGGGGGGGGCGTATCGATGAGCAGTTCTTC
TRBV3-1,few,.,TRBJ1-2,CASSLGPGYGYTF,TGTGCCAGCAGCCTAGGACCGGGCTATGGCTACACCTTC
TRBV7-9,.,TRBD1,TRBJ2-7,CASSVRDSSYEQYF,TGTGCCAGCAGCGTCCGGGACAGCTCCTACGAGCAGTACTTC
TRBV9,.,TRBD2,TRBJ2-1,CASSVGGGGEQFF,TGTGCCAGCAGCGTAGGGGGGGGTGGTGAGCAGTTCTTC
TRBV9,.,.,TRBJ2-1,CASSAEGNEQFF,TGTGCCAGCAGCGCCGAGGGGAATGAGCAGTTCTTC
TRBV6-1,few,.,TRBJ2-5,CASGYLQETQYF,TGTGCCAGCGGCTACCTCCAAGAGACCCAGTACTTC
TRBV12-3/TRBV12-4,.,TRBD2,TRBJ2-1,CASSTGTNYNEQFF,TGTGCCAGCAGCACCGGGACTAACTACAATGAGCAGTTCTTC
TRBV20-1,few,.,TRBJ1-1,CSAHTGAEVFF,TGCAGTGCCCATACCGGGGCAGAAGTCTTCTTT
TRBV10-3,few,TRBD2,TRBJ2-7,CAIRGGYEQYF,TGTGCCATCCGGGGGGGCTACGAGCAGTACTTC
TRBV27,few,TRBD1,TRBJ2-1,CASSFLLGGTGGNEQFF,TGTGCCAGCAGTTTTTTGCTTGGGGGGACAGGGGGCAATGAGCAGTTCTTC
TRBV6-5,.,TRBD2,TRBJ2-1,CASSYASGGAAGEQFF,TGTGCCAGCAGTTACGCTAGCGGGGGGGCTGCCGGTGAGCAGTTCTTC
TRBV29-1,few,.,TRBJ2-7,CSVEGILEGAYEQYF,TGCAGCGTTGAGGGGATTCTAGAGGGTGCCTACGAGCAGTACTTC
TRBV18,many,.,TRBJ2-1,CASSPVASGTYNEQFF,TGTGCCAGCTCACCAGTAGCGAGCGGAACCTACAATGAGCAGTTCTTC
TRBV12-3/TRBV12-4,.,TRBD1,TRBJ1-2,CASSNRDSNFYGYTF,TGTGCCAGCAGCAATCGGGACAGTAACTTCTATGGCTACACCTTC
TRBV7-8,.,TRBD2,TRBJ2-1,CASSPWTSDYNEQFF,TGTGCCAGCAGCCCATGGACTAGCGACTACAATGAGCAGTTCTTC
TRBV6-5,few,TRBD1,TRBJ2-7,CASRSISGTENAYEQYF,TGTGCCAGCCGTTCTATCTCCGGGACAGAGAACGCCTACGAGCAGTACTTC
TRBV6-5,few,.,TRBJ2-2,CASSYSRGETGELFF,TGTGCCAGCAGTTACAGCAGGGGTGAAACCGGGGAGCTGTTTTTT
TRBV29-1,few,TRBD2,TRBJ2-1,CSVEAGGRSRGEQFF,TGCAGCGTTGAGGCGGGAGGGCGATCTCGGGGAGAGCAGTTCTTC
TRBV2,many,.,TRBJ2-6,CASKVSGANVLTF,TGTGCCAGCAAGGTCTCTGGGGCCAACGTCCTGACTTTC
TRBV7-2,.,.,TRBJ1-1,CASSSRGAEAFF,TGTGCCAGCAGCTCTCGCGGGGCTGAAGCTTTCTTT
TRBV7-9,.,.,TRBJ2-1,CASSPRDRLRNEQFF,TGTGCCAGCAGCCCCCGAGACAGGTTAAGGAATGAGCAGTTCTTC
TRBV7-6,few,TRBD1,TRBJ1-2,CASSFTGTGTGYTF,TGTGCCAGCAGCTTCACCGGGACAGGGACGGGCTACACCTTC
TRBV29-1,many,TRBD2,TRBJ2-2,CSVPQYGGGELFF,TGCAGCGTTCCTCAATATGGGGGGGGAGAGCTGTTTTTT
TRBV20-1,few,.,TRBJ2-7,CSARVRSSYEQYF,TGCAGTGCTAGAGTACGGTCCTCCTACGAGCAGTACTTC
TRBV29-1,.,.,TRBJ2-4,CSVEDSLAKNIQYF,TGCAGCGTTGAGGACAGTCTAGCCAAAAACATTCAGTACTTC
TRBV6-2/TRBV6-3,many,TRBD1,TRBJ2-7,CASSYSGTAYEQYF,TGTGCCAGCAGTTACTCCGGGACAGCCTACGAGCAGTACTTC
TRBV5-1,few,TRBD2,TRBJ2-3,CASSPGEGDTDTQYF,TGCGCCAGCAGCCCGGGGGAGGGAGACACAGATACGCAGTATTTT
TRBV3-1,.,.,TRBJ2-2,CASSHPLRTTANTGELFF,TGTGCCAGCAGCCACCCACTAAGGACAACCGCGAACACCGGGGAGCTGTTTTTT
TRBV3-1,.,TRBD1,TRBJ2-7,CASSGTGTGSYEQYF,TGTGCCAGCAGCGGTACCGGGACAGGTTCCTACGAGCAGTACTTC
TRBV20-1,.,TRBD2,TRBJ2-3,CSARPPLAVYTDTQYF,TGCAGTGCTAGACCTCCACTAGCGGTATACACAGATACGCAGTATTTT
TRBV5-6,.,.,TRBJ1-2,CASSQQGNYGYTF,TGTGCCAGCAGCCAACAGGGTAACTATGGCTACACCTTC
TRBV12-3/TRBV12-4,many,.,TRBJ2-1,CASSLTYNEQFF,TGTGCCAGCAGTTTAACCTACAATGAGCAGTTCTTC
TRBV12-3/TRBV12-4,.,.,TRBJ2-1,CASSLGGAGSEQFF,TGTGCCAGCAGTTTAGGGGGTGCGGGGAGTGAGCAGTTCTTC
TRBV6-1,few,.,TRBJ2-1,CASRRGTSPYNEQFF,TGTGCCAGCAGGCGCGGGACCTCTCCGTACAATGAGCAGTTCTTC
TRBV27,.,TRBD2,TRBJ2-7,CASSLGIGRVEQYF,TGTGCCAGCAGTTTAGGTATAGGGAGGGTCGAGCAGTACTTC
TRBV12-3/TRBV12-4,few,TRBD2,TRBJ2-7,CASSPPRTSGTYEQYF,TGTGCCAGCAGTCCACCTCGGACTAGCGGAACCTACGAGCAGTACTTC
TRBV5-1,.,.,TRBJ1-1,CASSLIDTEAFF,TGCGCCAGCAGCTTGATTGACACTGAAGCTTTCTTT
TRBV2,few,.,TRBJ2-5,CASSDLRTNQYF,TGTGCCAGCAGCGACCTTCGGACAAACCAGTACTTC
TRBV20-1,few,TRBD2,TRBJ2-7,CSAEGRVAGAYEQYF,TGCAGTGCTGAGGGGAGAGTAGCGGGCGCCTACGAGCAGTACTTC
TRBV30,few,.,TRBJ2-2,CAWENTGELFF,TGTGCCTGGGAGAACACCGGGGAGCTGTTTTTT
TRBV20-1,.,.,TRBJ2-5,CSARGHWSAQETQYF,TGCAGTGCTAGAGGGCATTGGAGCGCCCAAGAGACCCAGTACTTC
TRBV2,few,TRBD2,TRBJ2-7,CASSDQLAGGSYEQYF,TGTGCCAGCAGTGACCAGCTAGCGGGGGGTTCCTACGAGCAGTACTTC
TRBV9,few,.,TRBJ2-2,CASSVPLGGPNTGELFF,TGTGCCAGCAGCGTCCCACTAGGCGGACCGAACACCGGGGAGCTGTTTTTT
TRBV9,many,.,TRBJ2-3,CASSANRAGGSTDTQYF,TGTGCCAGCAGCGCGAATCGGGCGGGCGGTAGCACAGATACGCAGTATTTT
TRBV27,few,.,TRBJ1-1,CASSFLSARGNRNTEAFF,TGTGCCAGCAGTTTCCTCTCGGCCCGGGGGAACAGGAACACTGAAGCTTTCTTT
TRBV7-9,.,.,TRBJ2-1,CASSSPQSESYNEQFF,TGTGCCAGCAGCTCCCCCCAGTCTGAGTCCTACAATGAGCAGTTCTTC
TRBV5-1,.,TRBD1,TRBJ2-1,CASNPGQRSYNEQFF,TGCGCCAGCAACCCGGGACAGAGATCCTACAATGAGCAGTTCTTC